This TCR beta chain was sequenced for a study of T-cell memory formation after mild COVID-19. General study results and limits: Pre-infection memory harbored some responding clones, suggesting cross-reactive memory joined.

Trimming took 2 bases from V and 0 from J; bases not matched to a gene: 5. The V gene's germline CDR1 is SGHRS and CDR2 YFSETQ. The CDR3 has 16 residues. TCRdb re-called the 5' RACE reads through MiXCR, storing one row per CDR3 protein. The data show 470,000 or so distinct CDR3 sequences, 20% seen once. With respect to this clonotype: As yet, its antigen is unknown.

The chain employs TRBV5-1 and TRBJ2-5; TRBD1 matches at 9 bases. This sequence was found in an adult woman who had mild COVID-19 (a few samples of this study predate the infection). Cell type and time point are not known. The sample was PBMCs or a T cell subset sorted from them (not recorded which). CDR3 coding DNA: TGCGCCAGCAGCTTAGGACAGGGGACGTACCAAGAGACCCAGTACTTC. Protein sequence: CASSLGQGTYQETQYF.